This is a list of T cell receptor beta chains from one sample in a study of shared clonotypes between healthy human individuals. Clones were sequenced by immunoSEQ multiplex PCR, and TCRdb holds only the in-frame ones, with some missing. The sample gives over 2 million clones, about 95% of which show up once; about 1.1% is in the top ten. Sequenced material: naive CD8+ T cells sorted from blood. These receptor sequences come from a young man in good health. Each CDR3 is given with its conserved first and last residue. The order of the fields is D gene, V gene, clone size, J gene, CDR3 protein, CDR3 DNA. The D gene is left open where the match is weak. Where a row states a size, it is once, few, many or the class of an expanded clone; other rows omit it.

D gene: -; V gene: TRBV4-1; clone size: -; J gene: TRBJ2-3; CDR3 protein: CASSQVALSTDTQYF; CDR3 DNA: TGCGCCAGCAGCCAAGTCGCACTTAGCACAGATACGCAGTATTTT
D gene: TRBD1; V gene: TRBV27; clone size: -; J gene: TRBJ2-1; CDR3 protein: CASSLFPGGYNEQFF; CDR3 DNA: TGTGCCAGCAGTTTATTTCCAGGGGGCTACAATGAGCAGTTCTTC
D gene: -; V gene: TRBV27; clone size: -; J gene: TRBJ2-1; CDR3 protein: CASSSLLVTGKNNEQFF; CDR3 DNA: TGTGCCAGCAGTTCCCTTTTGGTTACGGGAAAGAATAATGAGCAGTTCTTC
D gene: -; V gene: TRBV7-9; clone size: -; J gene: TRBJ2-5; CDR3 protein: CASRFSEGGPETQYF; CDR3 DNA: TGTGCCAGCAGGTTTTCAGAGGGAGGCCCCGAGACCCAGTACTTC
D gene: -; V gene: TRBV11-2; clone size: -; J gene: TRBJ1-1; CDR3 protein: CASSLVRMGEAFF; CDR3 DNA: TGTGCCAGCAGCTTAGTTCGTATGGGTGAAGCTTTCTTT
D gene: -; V gene: TRBV7-9; clone size: -; J gene: TRBJ2-2; CDR3 protein: CASSYSGELFF; CDR3 DNA: TGTGCCAGCAGCTACTCCGGGGAGCTGTTTTTT
D gene: TRBD2; V gene: TRBV28; clone size: once; J gene: TRBJ2-3; CDR3 protein: CASSPTSGGDTQYF; CDR3 DNA: TGTGCCAGCAGTCCTACTAGCGGGGGCGATACGCAGTATTTT
D gene: TRBD1; V gene: TRBV7-2; clone size: once; J gene: TRBJ2-7; CDR3 protein: CASSLGTGLTYEQYF; CDR3 DNA: TGTGCCAGCAGCTTAGGGACAGGGCTAACCTACGAGCAGTACTTC
D gene: -; V gene: TRBV27; clone size: -; J gene: TRBJ1-2; CDR3 protein: CASSLAGSYGYTF; CDR3 DNA: TGTGCCAGCAGTTTAGCAGGGAGCTATGGCTACACCTTC
D gene: -; V gene: TRBV9; clone size: -; J gene: TRBJ2-1; CDR3 protein: CASSVVMAGYNEQFF; CDR3 DNA: TGTGCCAGCAGCGTCGTGATGGCCGGCTACAATGAGCAGTTCTTC
D gene: TRBD2; V gene: TRBV19; clone size: once; J gene: TRBJ2-7; CDR3 protein: CASSPGLAPDSSYEQYF; CDR3 DNA: TGTGCCAGTAGCCCTGGACTAGCCCCTGACTCCTCCTACGAGCAGTACTTC
D gene: TRBD2; V gene: TRBV5-4; clone size: -; J gene: TRBJ2-7; CDR3 protein: CASSFGGGTYEQYF; CDR3 DNA: TGTGCCAGCAGCTTTGGCGGGGGGACCTACGAGCAGTACTTC
D gene: TRBD2; V gene: TRBV10-3; clone size: -; J gene: TRBJ2-7; CDR3 protein: CAISDTGTSNEQYF; CDR3 DNA: TGTGCCATCAGTGACACCGGGACTAGCAACGAGCAGTACTTC
D gene: -; V gene: TRBV4-3; clone size: -; J gene: TRBJ1-1; CDR3 protein: CASSQDSGTLNTEAFF; CDR3 DNA: TGCGCCAGCAGCCAAGATAGTGGGACTTTGAACACTGAAGCTTTCTTT
D gene: -; V gene: TRBV5-1; clone size: -; J gene: TRBJ1-2; CDR3 protein: CASSLDGGGYTF; CDR3 DNA: TGCGCCAGCAGCTTGGATGGGGGTGGCTACACCTTC
D gene: -; V gene: TRBV4-3; clone size: -; J gene: TRBJ1-4; CDR3 protein: CASSQDGAGTNEKLFF; CDR3 DNA: TGCGCCAGCAGCCAAGATGGAGCAGGGACTAATGAAAAACTGTTTTTT
D gene: TRBD2; V gene: TRBV7-2; clone size: -; J gene: TRBJ2-1; CDR3 protein: CASEGTSENEQFF; CDR3 DNA: TGTGCCAGCGAAGGGACTAGCGAGAATGAGCAGTTCTTC
D gene: -; V gene: TRBV19; clone size: -; J gene: TRBJ1-2; CDR3 protein: CASSGTPTGTSRYGYTF; CDR3 DNA: TGTGCCAGTAGTGGCACCCCGACCGGGACATCTCGCTATGGCTACACCTTC
D gene: -; V gene: TRBV7-9; clone size: -; J gene: TRBJ2-1; CDR3 protein: CASSTDREQFF; CDR3 DNA: TGTGCCAGCAGCACCGACAGAGAGCAGTTCTTC
D gene: TRBD1; V gene: TRBV7-9; clone size: -; J gene: TRBJ2-7; CDR3 protein: CASSFGGMGQASYEQYF; CDR3 DNA: TGTGCCAGCAGCTTCGGCGGCATGGGACAGGCCTCCTACGAGCAGTACTTC
D gene: TRBD2; V gene: TRBV27; clone size: -; J gene: TRBJ2-5; CDR3 protein: CASSPWWGEGLQETQYF; CDR3 DNA: TGTGCCAGCAGTCCCTGGTGGGGGGAGGGCCTCCAAGAGACCCAGTACTTC
D gene: TRBD2; V gene: TRBV4-2; clone size: -; J gene: TRBJ2-5; CDR3 protein: CASSHPPASGDQETQYF; CDR3 DNA: TGTGCCAGCAGCCACCCTCCCGCTAGCGGGGACCAAGAGACCCAGTACTTC
D gene: -; V gene: TRBV27; clone size: once; J gene: TRBJ1-1; CDR3 protein: CASSLSINTEAFF; CDR3 DNA: TGTGCCAGCAGTTTATCGATAAACACTGAAGCTTTCTTT
D gene: TRBD1; V gene: TRBV6-6; clone size: once; J gene: TRBJ1-2; CDR3 protein: CASDAGTAYGYTF; CDR3 DNA: TGTGCCAGCGACGCCGGGACAGCCTATGGCTACACCTTC
D gene: -; V gene: TRBV2; clone size: once; J gene: TRBJ1-2; CDR3 protein: CASSERAGSDNYGYTF; CDR3 DNA: TGTGCCAGCAGTGAAAGGGCAGGGAGCGATAACTATGGCTACACCTTC
D gene: TRBD1; V gene: TRBV30; clone size: -; J gene: TRBJ1-3; CDR3 protein: CAWSLTGTGVGNTIYF; CDR3 DNA: TGTGCCTGGAGCTTAACCGGGACAGGGGTCGGAAACACCATATATTTT
D gene: -; V gene: TRBV2; clone size: -; J gene: TRBJ1-3; CDR3 protein: CASTGNTIYF; CDR3 DNA: TGTGCCAGCACCGGAAACACCATATATTTT
D gene: TRBD2; V gene: TRBV7-6; clone size: -; J gene: TRBJ2-3; CDR3 protein: CASSPGLAGVDTQYF; CDR3 DNA: TGTGCCAGCAGCCCGGGACTAGCGGGAGTAGATACGCAGTATTTT
D gene: -; V gene: TRBV7-9; clone size: -; J gene: TRBJ2-5; CDR3 protein: CASSLKGRETQYF; CDR3 DNA: TGTGCCAGCAGCTTAAAAGGGAGGGAGACCCAGTACTTC
D gene: TRBD1; V gene: TRBV7-9; clone size: -; J gene: TRBJ2-1; CDR3 protein: CASSFVTGGRNEQFF; CDR3 DNA: TGTGCCAGCAGCTTCGTAACAGGGGGGCGCAATGAGCAGTTCTTC
D gene: TRBD1; V gene: TRBV30; clone size: -; J gene: TRBJ1-5; CDR3 protein: CAWGAGTGIMGNQPQHF; CDR3 DNA: TGTGCCTGGGGCGCCGGGACAGGTATAATGGGGAATCAGCCCCAGCATTTT
D gene: -; V gene: TRBV11-2; clone size: -; J gene: TRBJ1-1; CDR3 protein: CASSLTGPRTEAFF; CDR3 DNA: TGTGCCAGCAGCTTAACAGGGCCGAGGACTGAAGCTTTCTTT
D gene: -; V gene: TRBV6-1; clone size: -; J gene: TRBJ1-1; CDR3 protein: CASSLRDDGTEAFF; CDR3 DNA: TGTGCCAGCAGCCTCAGGGACGACGGCACTGAAGCTTTCTTT